This TCR beta chain was captured by sequencing in a study of shared clonotypes between healthy human individuals. The CDR3 has 15 amino acids. V lost 6 bases and J 3 bases, leaving 18 bases between the germline ends. Germline V gene data show CDR1 as WSHSY and CDR2 as SAAADI. The repertoire was sequenced with immunoSEQ multiplex PCR; TCRdb's copy has only in-frame clones and lacks some. The sample has about a million clones; 70% to 80% are singletons. The V and J genes are TRBV10-2 and TRBJ2-7; tentatively, D is TRBD2 (5 bases). The sequence derives from a man aged 18 to 30 in good health. Some clones in this sample may be carry-over from other donors' samples. What was sequenced was memory CD4+ T cells from PBMCs. Subset indicated: CD45RA-negative fraction. CDR3 residues: CASSERTRLSYEQYF. The CDR3 region has the DNA TGCGCCAGCAGCGAGAGGACTCGGCTTAGCTACGAGCAGTACTTC.